Listed below are T cell receptor beta chains from one sample, sequenced in a study of cytomegalovirus exposure and HLA in healthy donors. The table came from immunoSEQ multiplex PCR; TCRdb's copy has only in-frame clones and leaves some out. The sample yields tens of thousands of clones, approximately 80% seen once. Sequenced: PBMCs. These receptors were taken from a male donor in good health and CMV-seronegative. Each CDR3 is given with its conserved first and last residue. D genes are given only for firm matches. Size is stated for part of the rows, as once, few or many counts, or as a class when the clone is expanded.

NA | NA | TRBJ1-5 | TRBV2 | CASSGQIGNQPQHF | TGTGCCAGCAGTGGACAGATAGGCAATCAGCCCCAGCATTTT
TRBD2 | few | TRBJ2-2 | TRBV10-2 | CASRGLLSPGELFF | TGCGCCAGCAGGGGACTACTGAGCCCCGGGGAGCTGTTTTTT
NA | few | TRBJ1-5 | TRBV19 | CASSIGTSVNQPQHF | TGTGCCAGTAGTATAGGGACTTCAGTGAATCAGCCCCAGCATTTT
NA | once | TRBJ1-4 | TRBV2 | CASSGHEGINEKLFF | TGTGCCAGCAGTGGGCACGAGGGCATCAATGAAAAACTGTTTTTT
NA | NA | TRBJ1-3 | TRBV30 | CAWGRGSGNTIYF | TGTGCCTGGGGGCGGGGGTCGGGAAACACCATATATTTT
TRBD1 | NA | TRBJ1-5 | TRBV30 | CAWSGGTGDSLGNQPQHF | TGTGCCTGGAGTGGAGGGACAGGGGATTCGTTGGGCAATCAGCCCCAGCATTTT
TRBD1 | NA | TRBJ2-4 | TRBV18 | CASSPGQAEENIQYF | TGTGCCAGCTCACCCGGACAGGCCGAGGAAAACATTCAGTACTTC
TRBD1 | NA | TRBJ2-7 | TRBV6-5 | CASSDRTGTAYEQYF | TGTGCCAGCAGCGACCGAACCGGGACAGCCTACGAGCAGTACTTC
TRBD1 | NA | TRBJ1-1 | TRBV10-2 | CASVTGTGPGEAFF | TGCGCCAGCGTAACCGGGACAGGGCCCGGTGAAGCTTTCTTT
NA | NA | TRBJ2-1 | TRBV7-9 | CASRRDSGGPYNEQFF | TGTGCCAGCAGAAGAGACTCTGGCGGGCCTTACAATGAGCAGTTCTTC
NA | NA | TRBJ1-6 | TRBV2 | CASSLRTENSPLHF | TGTGCCAGCAGCCTACGGACAGAAAATTCACCCCTCCACTTT
NA | NA | TRBJ1-2 | TRBV7-9 | CASSLDGATPWVYGYTF | TGTGCCAGCAGCTTAGATGGGGCTACCCCTTGGGTCTATGGCTACACCTTC
TRBD1 | NA | TRBJ1-1 | TRBV19 | CASRRDRATNTEAFF | TGTGCCAGTAGGAGGGACAGAGCCACAAACACTGAAGCTTTCTTT
TRBD2 | NA | TRBJ2-7 | TRBV28 | CASSLLAAYEQYF | TGTGCCAGCAGTTTACTAGCGGCCTACGAGCAGTACTTC
NA | NA | TRBJ1-1 | TRBV6-1 | CASSGLWGENTEAFF | TGTGCCAGCAGTGGACTCTGGGGCGAGAACACTGAAGCTTTCTTT
NA | NA | TRBJ2-1 | TRBV5-6 | CASSPSGYSYNEQFF | TGTGCCAGCAGCCCCAGCGGGTACTCCTACAATGAGCAGTTCTTC
TRBD2 | NA | TRBJ2-1 | TRBV6-1 | CASSDTRGGEYNEQFF | TGTGCCAGCAGTGACACACGGGGGGGCGAGTACAATGAGCAGTTCTTC
TRBD2 | NA | TRBJ2-1 | TRBV29-1 | CSAGTSGNNEQFF | TGCAGCGCTGGGACTAGCGGGAACAATGAGCAGTTCTTC
TRBD1 | once | TRBJ1-2 | TRBV18 | CASSRDRSYGYTF | TGTGCCAGCTCAAGGGACAGATCCTATGGCTACACCTTC
NA | NA | TRBJ1-1 | TRBV28 | CASIPGGKNTEAFF | TGTGCCAGCATACCGGGAGGGAAGAACACTGAAGCTTTCTTT
NA | NA | TRBJ1-4 | TRBV7-8 | CASSARGGRKGANEKLFF | TGTGCCAGCAGCGCCCGGGGAGGGAGGAAAGGCGCTAATGAAAAACTGTTTTTT
TRBD2 | NA | TRBJ2-3 | TRBV5-1 | CASSGRGDADTQYF | TGCGCCAGCAGTGGGCGGGGGGATGCAGATACGCAGTATTTT
TRBD2 | NA | TRBJ2-3 | TRBV2 | CASSKRGGTDTQYF | TGTGCCAGCAGTAAGCGGGGGGGCACAGATACGCAGTATTTT
NA | NA | TRBJ1-2 | TRBV5-4 | CASSGWGENYGYTF | TGTGCCAGCTCCGGTTGGGGCGAGAACTATGGCTACACCTTC
NA | NA | TRBJ1-4 | TRBV7-8 | CASSLAWQNEKLFF | TGTGCCAGCAGCTTAGCGTGGCAGAATGAAAAACTGTTTTTT
TRBD1 | NA | TRBJ2-7 | TRBV7-9 | CASSFRDRGYEQYF | TGTGCCAGCAGCTTTCGTGACAGGGGCTACGAGCAGTACTTC
NA | NA | TRBJ2-1 | TRBV5-8 | CASSLGSGPYNEQFF | TGTGCCAGCAGCTTGGGTAGCGGTCCCTACAATGAGCAGTTCTTC
TRBD1 | NA | TRBJ1-6 | TRBV27 | CASSLSGQNNSPLHF | TGTGCCAGCAGTTTATCGGGACAGAATAATTCACCCCTCCACTTT
TRBD1 | NA | TRBJ1-1 | TRBV19 | CASSKWTGTMNTEAFF | TGTGCCAGTAGTAAATGGACAGGGACCATGAACACTGAAGCTTTCTTT
NA | NA | TRBJ1-1 | TRBV30 | CAWSPGNTEAFF | TGTGCCTGGAGTCCAGGGAACACTGAAGCTTTCTTT
TRBD1 | NA | TRBJ1-3 | TRBV7-8 | CASREGQGATGNTIYF | TGTGCCAGCAGAGAAGGACAGGGGGCGACTGGAAACACCATATATTTT
NA | NA | TRBJ1-1 | TRBV5-4 | CASSLGQEREAFF | TGTGCCAGCAGCTTGGGACAGGAACGTGAAGCTTTCTTT
TRBD1 | few | TRBJ2-7 | TRBV5-1 | CASSLGTDYEQYF | TGCGCCAGCAGCTTAGGGACAGACTACGAGCAGTACTTC
TRBD2 | NA | TRBJ2-3 | TRBV29-1 | CSTSGLAGEGVSTDTQYF | TGCAGCACTTCGGGACTAGCGGGGGAGGGGGTCAGCACAGATACGCAGTATTTT
NA | NA | TRBJ2-1 | TRBV5-1 | CASSFGDNYNEQFF | TGCGCCAGCAGCTTCGGGGACAACTACAATGAGCAGTTCTTC
NA | few | TRBJ2-3 | TRBV9 | CASSLTAYSTDTQYF | TGTGCCAGCAGCTTGACAGCCTATAGCACAGATACGCAGTATTTT
TRBD1 | NA | TRBJ2-7 | TRBV27 | CASRKHDREPYEQYF | TGTGCCAGCAGAAAGCATGACAGGGAACCCTACGAGCAGTACTTC
NA | NA | TRBJ1-6 | TRBV30 | CAWSVREIAPLHF | TGTGCCTGGAGTGTACGTGAGATTGCACCCCTCCACTTT
NA | few | TRBJ1-1 | TRBV7-9 | CSSSFEVEAAFF | TGTTCCAGCAGCTTTGAGGTTGAGGCAGCTTTCTTT
TRBD1 | NA | TRBJ1-1 | TRBV28 | CASSPTQLGQGSTEAFF | TGTGCCAGCAGTCCTACCCAATTAGGACAGGGAAGCACTGAAGCTTTCTTT
NA | NA | TRBJ2-3 | TRBV15 | CATSTSAKDTQYF | TGTGCCACCAGCACTAGCGCTAAAGATACGCAGTATTTT
TRBD1 | few | TRBJ2-7 | TRBV6-5 | CATRQGAVSEQYF | TGTGCCACCAGACAGGGGGCAGTGAGCGAGCAGTACTTC
TRBD1 | NA | TRBJ1-6 | TRBV14 | CASSRQGDSPLHF | TGTGCCAGCAGCCGCCAGGGGGATTCTCCCCTCCACTTT
TRBD2 | NA | TRBJ2-7 | TRBV30 | CAWKPGLAYHEQYF | TGTGCCTGGAAACCGGGACTAGCTTACCACGAGCAGTACTTC
TRBD2 | NA | TRBJ2-5 | TRBV6-5 | CASSYGRAQETQYF | TGTGCCAGCAGTTACGGGAGGGCCCAAGAGACCCAGTACTTC
TRBD1 | NA | TRBJ1-4 | TRBV7-9 | CASSSTGLGEKLFF | TGTGCCAGCAGCTCGACAGGGTTGGGTGAAAAACTGTTTTTT
TRBD2 | NA | TRBJ2-3 | TRBV19 | CASSMGLAGGTDTQYF | TGTGCCAGTAGTATGGGACTAGCGGGAGGCACAGATACGCAGTATTTT
TRBD1 | NA | TRBJ1-1 | TRBV7-6 | CASSLGRQGGNTEAFF | TGTGCCAGCAGCTTAGGCAGACAGGGTGGGAACACTGAAGCTTTCTTT
NA | NA | TRBJ1-1 | TRBV2 | CASSMNTEAFF | TGTGCCAGCAGCATGAACACTGAAGCTTTCTTT
TRBD1 | once | TRBJ2-7 | TRBV30 | CAWGGQGAPYEQYF | TGTGCCTGGGGGGGACAGGGGGCACCGTACGAGCAGTACTTC
NA | NA | TRBJ1-2 | TRBV9 | CASSVEPLTDRYTF | TGTGCCAGCAGCGTAGAACCCTTAACAGACAGATACACCTTC
TRBD1 | NA | TRBJ2-7 | TRBV7-8 | CASRRTGTESYEQYF | TGTGCCAGCAGACGGACCGGGACAGAGAGTTACGAGCAGTACTTC
TRBD1 | NA | TRBJ1-6 | TRBV30 | CAWDRANSPLHF | TGTGCCTGGGACAGGGCGAATTCACCCCTCCACTTT
TRBD2 | NA | TRBJ2-1 | TRBV10-3 | CAISELPGTSENEQFF | TGTGCCATCAGTGAGTTACCCGGGACTAGCGAAAATGAGCAGTTCTTC
NA | NA | TRBJ1-2 | TRBV9 | CASSVAPGYYGYTF | TGTGCCAGCAGCGTAGCCCCAGGGTACTATGGCTACACCTTC
NA | NA | TRBJ2-7 | TRBV25-1 | CASSESSRDEQYF | TGTGCCAGCAGTGAATCCTCCCGGGACGAGCAGTACTTC
TRBD1 | NA | TRBJ1-1 | TRBV28 | CASNPRHRGTEAFF | TGTGCCAGCAACCCCAGGCACAGGGGAACTGAAGCTTTCTTT